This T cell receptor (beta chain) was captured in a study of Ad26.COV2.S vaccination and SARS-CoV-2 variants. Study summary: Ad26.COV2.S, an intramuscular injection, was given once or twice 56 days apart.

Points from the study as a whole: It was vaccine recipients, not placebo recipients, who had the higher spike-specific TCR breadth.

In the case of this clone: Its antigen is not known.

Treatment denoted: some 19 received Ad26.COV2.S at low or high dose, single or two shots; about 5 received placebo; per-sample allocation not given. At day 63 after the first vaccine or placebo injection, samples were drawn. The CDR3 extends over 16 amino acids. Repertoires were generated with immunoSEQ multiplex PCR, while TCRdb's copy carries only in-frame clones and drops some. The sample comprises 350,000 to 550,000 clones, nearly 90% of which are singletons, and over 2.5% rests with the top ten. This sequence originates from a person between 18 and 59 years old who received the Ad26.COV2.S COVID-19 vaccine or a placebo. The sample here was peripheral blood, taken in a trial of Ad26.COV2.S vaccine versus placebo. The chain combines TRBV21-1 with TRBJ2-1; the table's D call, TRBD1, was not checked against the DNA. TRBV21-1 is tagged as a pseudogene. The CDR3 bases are TGTGCCAGCAGTACCGTGACAGGACTGCATTTGAATGAGCAGTTCTTC. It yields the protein CASSTVTGLHLNEQFF.